This TCR beta chain was identified during a study of CD8 T cells in Susac syndrome. Concerning this clonotype: Its specificity is unknown.

The multiple sclerosis controls were treatment-naive patients with relapsing-remitting disease that was stable or active. Through negative isolation, CD4+ and CD8+ T cells were obtained, while TEMRA cells were enriched using FACS. A quantity of about 0.45 to 1 ug RNA underwent reverse transcription using random hexamers. Coverage of TCR beta CDR3 amplification by immunoSEQ multiplex PCR extended to 54 Vbeta and 13 Jbeta. TCRdb called the immunoSEQ multiplex PCR reads again in MiXCR, with one record for every CDR3 protein. The sample lists roughly 120,000 distinct CDR3 sequences, approximately 93% seen once, with approximately 0.3% in the top ten. Germline loops: CDR1 MNHEY, CDR2 SMNVEV (reference sequence). The CDR3 totals 13 residues. Trimming stripped 5 bases from V and 9 bases from J, with 14 bases between. Study-wide findings and caveats: The TCR sequencing and HLA analysis in the study involved a relatively small number of individuals, as the study acknowledged.

Material: CD8+ T cells from PBMCs. The clonotype was recovered from a human donor with multiple sclerosis. The chain combines TRBV27 with TRBJ2-1; no clear D gene. This CDR3 reads CASSHSMGIEQFF. The DNA of the CDR3 is TGTGCCAGCAGTCACAGTATGGGAATTGAGCAGTTCTTC.